One T cell receptor (beta chain) is described in this entry. Its matching antigen is unknown. Germline values: CDR1 SGHTS, CDR2 YDEGEE. The CDR3 loop spans 16 amino acids. Unmatched junction bases numbered 6, after V lost 0 bases and J lost 4 bases. This sample stems from a study of cytomegalovirus exposure and HLA in healthy donors. Study observations and caveats: In vitro experiments confirmed that three CMV-associated chains were specific for CMV antigens. A list of more than 150 TCR beta chains associated with cytomegalovirus was given.

The PCR was carried out with 60 Vbeta primers and 13 Jbeta primers. Generated by immunoSEQ multiplex PCR, the TCRdb table keeps only in-frame clones and is missing some. The sample shows some 170,000 clones, around 80% of them seen only once. The sample taken for sequencing was PBMCs. This receptor was taken from a man aged 35 to 55 in good health and CMV-seronegative. This chain uses TRBV5-8 with TRBJ2-7, with 11 nucleotides matching TRBD1. CDR3 in amino acids: CASSLASGTGGYEQYF. The CDR3 region has the DNA TGTGCCAGCAGCTTGGCCTCCGGGACAGGGGGTTACGAGCAGTACTTC.